The rows below give T cell receptor beta chains drawn from one sample of a study of technical replicates of blood from four donors. Profiling relied on immunoSEQ multiplex PCR, and the TCRdb table lists in-frame clones only, not all of them. The sample holds roughly 70,000 clones, roughly 92% seen once. Sequencing was performed on PBMCs. These receptors were taken from a human donor in good health. Some clones in this sample may be carry-over from other donors' samples. Both conserved end residues are part of each CDR3. D genes are given only for firm matches. Size values are once, few and many counts, or a class for expanded clones, and some rows have none.

-,-,TRBV30,TRBJ1-3,TGTGCCTGGAGTAGCGGTCTTTCAGGAAACACCATATATTTT,CAWSSGLSGNTIYF
-,TRBD1,TRBV9,TRBJ2-2,TGTGCCAGCAGCCCCCGACAGGGGGTGGTCGGGGAGCTGTTTTTT,CASSPRQGVVGELFF
few,-,TRBV7-9,TRBJ1-2,TGTGCCAGCAGCTTAGCAGCAGGGTCGGGCTACACCTTC,CASSLAAGSGYTF
-,-,TRBV7-2,TRBJ2-7,TGTGCCAGCAGCCGGAACGCGGGCCCCTTTTACGAGCAGTACTTC,CASSRNAGPFYEQYF
-,-,TRBV6-6,TRBJ1-5,TGTGCCAGCGGGGAGGCCAGCAATCAGCCCCAGCATTTT,CASGEASNQPQHF
-,-,TRBV2,TRBJ2-7,TGTGCCAGCAGTCGACAGTCCTACGAGCAGTACTTC,CASSRQSYEQYF
once,-,TRBV18,TRBJ1-2,TGTGCCAGCTCACTGACAGGCTATGGCTACACCTTC,CASSLTGYGYTF
-,TRBD2,TRBV7-2,TRBJ2-4,TGTGCCAGCAGCTTCGGCGGGAGAGCCAAAAACATTCAGTACTTC,CASSFGGRAKNIQYF
-,TRBD2,TRBV5-1,TRBJ2-3,TGCGCCAGCAGCCCCCTAGCGGGAGGTTCAGATACGCAGTATTTT,CASSPLAGGSDTQYF
-,-,TRBV4-1,TRBJ2-7,TGCGCCAGCAGCCAGGAGGACAGCTACGAGCAGTACTTC,CASSQEDSYEQYF
once,TRBD1,TRBV2,TRBJ2-7,TGTGCCAGCAAAACCGGGACAGGCTCCTACGAGCAGTACTTC,CASKTGTGSYEQYF
-,-,TRBV2,TRBJ2-1,TGTGCCATCTCGGGACGCTCCAGGGGCTCCTACAATGAGCAGTTCTTC,CAISGRSRGSYNEQFF
-,-,TRBV30,TRBJ1-6,TGTGCCTCGGGCTATAATTCACCCCTCCACTTT,CASGYNSPLHF
-,TRBD1,TRBV19,TRBJ1-5,TGTGCCAGTAGTATCCTGGCAGGGGGACAGCCCCAGCATTTT,CASSILAGGQPQHF
-,-,TRBV11-2,TRBJ1-4,TGTGCCAGCAGTTTGATAACCGGGGGTGGCGATGAAAAACTGTTTTTT,CASSLITGGGDEKLFF
-,-,TRBV5-1,TRBJ2-7,TGCGCCAGCAGCTCGCTGGGGAGACAAGACTCCTACGAGCAGTACTTC,CASSSLGRQDSYEQYF
-,TRBD1,TRBV2,TRBJ2-3,TGTGCCAGCACCCCCCTCGGACAGGGTCCGGATACGCAGTATTTT,CASTPLGQGPDTQYF
-,-,TRBV7-2,TRBJ1-2,TGTGCCAGCAGCTTGGGCGGGGGCTTCGGCTATGGCTACACCTTC,CASSLGGGFGYGYTF
-,-,TRBV1,TRBJ1-6,TGCACCAGCAGCCAAGGTCGGGTGGGTTCACCCCTCCACTTT,CTSSQGRVGSPLHF
-,-,TRBV4-3,TRBJ1-1,TGCGCCAGCAGCCAAGACCTGGGGGGGACTGAAGCTTTCTTT,CASSQDLGGTEAFF
once,-,TRBV6-1,TRBJ1-2,TGTGCCAGCAGTGTTATCCAGGGGAACTATGGCTACACCTTC,CASSVIQGNYGYTF
few,TRBD1,TRBV7-9,TRBJ1-2,TGTGCCAGCAGTACAGGGGTCGCTAACTATGGCTACACCTTC,CASSTGVANYGYTF
-,TRBD2,TRBV4-2,TRBJ2-2,TGTGCCAGCAGCCAAGACCCGGTAGCGGGAGGACGCACCGGGGAGCTGTTTTTT,CASSQDPVAGGRTGELFF
-,TRBD1,TRBV6-6,TRBJ1-2,TGTGCCATACAAGGGGGGGGACAGGGGGTTTTTGGCTACACCTTC,CAIQGGGQGVFGYTF
few,-,TRBV10-3,TRBJ1-2,TGTGCCATCAAGGCAGGGGACTATGGCTACACCTTC,CAIKAGDYGYTF
once,-,TRBV5-5,TRBJ1-1,TGTGCCAGCATCCTTGAGGGCTTCGGAGACACTGAAGCTTTCTTT,CASILEGFGDTEAFF
few,-,TRBV19,TRBJ1-1,TGTGCCAGTAGTATACATCTGAACACTGAAGCTTTCTTT,CASSIHLNTEAFF
-,TRBD2,TRBV5-1,TRBJ2-1,TGCGCCAGCGGGTCGACTAGCGGGACCGCTCGATATGAGCAGTTCTTC,CASGSTSGTARYEQFF
few,TRBD1,TRBV27,TRBJ2-2,TGTGCCAGCAGTCCCCCAGGGACAGGAAGAGGCACCGGGGAGCTGTTTTTT,CASSPPGTGRGTGELFF
-,-,TRBV4-1,TRBJ2-5,TGCGCCAGCAGGGGTGGCGGGACAGAGACCCAGTACTTC,CASRGGGTETQYF
-,-,TRBV4-2,TRBJ1-1,TGTGCCAGCAGCCCCCTCACAGCGGAGAACACTGAAGCTTTCTTT,CASSPLTAENTEAFF
few,-,TRBV9,TRBJ2-7,TGTGCCAGCAGCGCGCAAGGGGTTACAATTCACGAGCAGTACTTC,CASSAQGVTIHEQYF
-,-,TRBV2,TRBJ2-7,TGTGCCAGCAGTCCAGGGTCCTACGAGCAGTACTTC,CASSPGSYEQYF
-,-,TRBV6-1,TRBJ2-5,TGTGCCAGCAGTGTAGGAGGGTATGAGACCCAGTACTTC,CASSVGGYETQYF
-,TRBD1,TRBV5-1,TRBJ2-5,TGCGCCAGCAGCTTTCCGGACAGGGGTGAGACCCAGTACTTC,CASSFPDRGETQYF
-,TRBD1,TRBV19,TRBJ1-2,TGTGCCAGTACCAAAGACAGGGGAACCTATGGCTACACCTTC,CASTKDRGTYGYTF
once,TRBD1,TRBV6-5,TRBJ2-3,TGTGCCAGCAGTCCGCAGGGGGCTGCAGATACGCAGTATTTT,CASSPQGAADTQYF
-,-,TRBV27,TRBJ1-5,TGTGCCAGCAATCGACAGTATAGCAATCAGCCCCAGCATTTT,CASNRQYSNQPQHF
-,TRBD2,TRBV13,TRBJ2-7,TGTGCCAGCAGCCCTCGGGAGGACTGGGGTTACGAGCAGTACTTC,CASSPREDWGYEQYF
-,TRBD2,TRBV19,TRBJ2-7,TGTGCCAGTAGGACTAGCGGGAGCTACGAGCAGTACTTC,CASRTSGSYEQYF